This record looks at one TCR beta chain sequence and its context. The data were produced by immunoSEQ multiplex PCR, yet TCRdb's version contains in-frame clones alone and is incomplete. The profile covers around 130,000 clones, with more than 70% appearing a single time and 3.5% to 4.5% taken by the ten largest. From germline, CDR1 is LGHDT and CDR2 YNNKEL (reference sequence). With 11 bases clipped from V and 8 bases from J, the junction kept 13 bases outside the gene matches. CDR3 size: 15 residues. This entry is derived from a study of blood T cell repertoires in COVID-19. The sequence was obtained from a man aged 55 to 70 with acute or convalescent COVID-19. The chain couples TRBV3-1 (or the pseudogene TRBV3-2) to TRBJ2-1; 12 bases are a match to TRBD2. Sequencing input: peripheral blood. As DNA, the CDR3 is TGTGCCGTCGGTGGACTAGCGGGAACTGGCGATGAGCAGTTCTTC. The encoded protein is CAVGGLAGTGDEQFF.